This T cell receptor beta chain was sequenced for a study of blood T cells in healthy people across ages. Using a J-beta primer mix together with a sample-barcoded 5' primer, a second PCR was run for roughly 7 to 11 cycles. A 12-random-nucleotide template-switch adaptor tagged each cDNA molecule. TCRdb independently ran MiXCR on the 5' RACE reads; one entry per CDR3 protein. The sample comprises fewer than 800,000 distinct CDR3 sequences, roughly 25% of which are singletons, and more than 7.5% rests with the top ten. Germline lookup yields CDR1 MDHEN and CDR2 SYDVKM. The CDR3 is 15 residues long. The germline V and J ends were trimmed by 2 bases and 0 bases, with 11 bases remaining between them. Isolated per sample were at least 6 million PBMCs. A further study also used this sample, focusing on T cells of mothers and their children. As that report states: Maternal samples each gave over 9.5 million TCR beta CDR3 reads, and child samples about 3 million each.

The sample was blood. This receptor was taken from a boy under 18 in good health. The chain employs TRBV28 and TRBJ2-7, with D possibly TRBD2 on 6 matching bases. The CDR3 DNA reads as TGTGCCAGCAGTTTAGGCGGACTAAGCTCCTACGAGCAGTACTTC. Encoded protein: CASSLGGLSSYEQYF.